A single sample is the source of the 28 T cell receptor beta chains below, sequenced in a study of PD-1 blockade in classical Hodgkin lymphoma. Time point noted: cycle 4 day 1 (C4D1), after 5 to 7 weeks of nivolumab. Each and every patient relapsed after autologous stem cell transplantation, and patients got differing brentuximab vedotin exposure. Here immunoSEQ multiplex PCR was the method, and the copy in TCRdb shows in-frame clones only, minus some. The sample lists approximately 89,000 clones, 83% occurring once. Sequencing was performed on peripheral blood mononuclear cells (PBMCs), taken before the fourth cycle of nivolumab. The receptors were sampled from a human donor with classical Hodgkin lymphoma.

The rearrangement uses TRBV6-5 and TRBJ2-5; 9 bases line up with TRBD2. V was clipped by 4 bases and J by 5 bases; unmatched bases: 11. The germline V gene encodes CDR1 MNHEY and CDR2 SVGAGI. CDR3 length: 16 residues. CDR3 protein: CASSLREGWAWETQYF. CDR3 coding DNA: TGTGCCAGCAGTTTGCGGGAGGGCTGGGCGTGGGAGACCCAGTACTTC.

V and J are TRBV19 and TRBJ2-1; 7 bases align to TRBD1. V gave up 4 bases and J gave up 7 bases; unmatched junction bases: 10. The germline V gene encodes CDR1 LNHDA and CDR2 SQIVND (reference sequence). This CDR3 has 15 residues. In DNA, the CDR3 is TGTGCCAGTAGTACCCGGACAGGTTCTGGGAATGAGCAGTTCTTC. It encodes CASSTRTGSGNEQFF.

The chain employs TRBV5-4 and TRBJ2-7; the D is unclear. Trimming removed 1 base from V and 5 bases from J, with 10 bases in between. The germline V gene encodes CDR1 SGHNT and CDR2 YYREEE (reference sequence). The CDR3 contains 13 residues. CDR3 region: CASSLQRDDEQYF. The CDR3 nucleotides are TGTGCCAGCAGCTTGCAGCGCGACGACGAGCAGTACTTC.

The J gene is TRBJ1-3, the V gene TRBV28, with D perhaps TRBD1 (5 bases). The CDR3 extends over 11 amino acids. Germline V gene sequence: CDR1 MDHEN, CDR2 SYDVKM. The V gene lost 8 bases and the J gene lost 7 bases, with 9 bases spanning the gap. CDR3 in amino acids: CASVGGNTIYF. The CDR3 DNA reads TGTGCCAGCGTTGGGGGGAACACCATATATTTT. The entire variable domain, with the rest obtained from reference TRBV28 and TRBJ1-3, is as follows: DVKVTQSSRYLVKRTGEKVFLECVQDMDHENMFWYRQDPGLGLRLIYFSYDVKMKEKGDIPEGYSVSREKKERFSLILESASTNQTSMYLCASVGGNTIYFGEGSWLTVV.

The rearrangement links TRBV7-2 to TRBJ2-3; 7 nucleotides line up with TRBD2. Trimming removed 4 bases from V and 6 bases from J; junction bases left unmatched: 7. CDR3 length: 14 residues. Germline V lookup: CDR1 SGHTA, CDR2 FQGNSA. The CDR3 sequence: CASSSWGGPDTQYF. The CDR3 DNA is TGTGCCAGCAGCTCCTGGGGAGGGCCGGATACGCAGTATTTT.

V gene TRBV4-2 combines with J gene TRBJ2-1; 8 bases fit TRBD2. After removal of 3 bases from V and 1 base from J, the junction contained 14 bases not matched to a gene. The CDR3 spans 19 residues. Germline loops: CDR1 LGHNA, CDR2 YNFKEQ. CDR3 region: CASSQESGGPVSSYNEQFF. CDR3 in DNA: TGTGCCAGCAGCCAGGAGTCGGGAGGGCCGGTGTCGTCCTACAATGAGCAGTTCTTC.

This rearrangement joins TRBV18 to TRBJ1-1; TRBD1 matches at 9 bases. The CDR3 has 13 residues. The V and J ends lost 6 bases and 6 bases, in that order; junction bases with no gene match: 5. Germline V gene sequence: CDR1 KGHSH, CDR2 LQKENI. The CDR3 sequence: CASSNRQGAEAFF. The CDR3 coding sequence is TGTGCCAGCTCCAACAGACAGGGGGCTGAAGCTTTCTTT.

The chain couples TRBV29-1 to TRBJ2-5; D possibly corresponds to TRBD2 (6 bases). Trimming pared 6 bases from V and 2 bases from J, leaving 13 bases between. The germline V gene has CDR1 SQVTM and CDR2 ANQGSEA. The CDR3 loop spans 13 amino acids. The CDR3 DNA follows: TGCAGCGTCGCCTATAGCGGACAAGAGACCCAGTACTTC. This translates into CSVAYSGQETQYF.

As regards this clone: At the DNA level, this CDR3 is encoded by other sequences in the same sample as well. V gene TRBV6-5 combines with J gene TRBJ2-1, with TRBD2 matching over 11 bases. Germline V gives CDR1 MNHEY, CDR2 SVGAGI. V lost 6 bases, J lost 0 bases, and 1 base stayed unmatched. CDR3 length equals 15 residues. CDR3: CASRTSGSSYNEQFF. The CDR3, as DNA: TGTGCCAGCAGAACTAGCGGGAGCTCCTACAATGAGCAGTTCTTC.

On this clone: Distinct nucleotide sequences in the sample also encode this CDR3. CDR3: CASSLAGTDTQYF. The CDR3 DNA reads as TGTGCCAGCAGTCTAGCCGGCACAGATACGCAGTATTTT. This chain joins TRBV2 and TRBJ2-3; D perhaps matches TRBD2 (5 bases). CDR3 length: 13 residues. Trimming stripped 5 bases from V and 1 base from J, with 7 bases between. The germline V gene encodes CDR1 SNHLY and CDR2 FYNNEI.

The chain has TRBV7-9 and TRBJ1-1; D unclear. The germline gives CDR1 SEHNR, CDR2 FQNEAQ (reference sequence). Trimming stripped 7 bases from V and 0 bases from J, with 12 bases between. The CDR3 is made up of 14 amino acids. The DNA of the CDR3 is TGTGCCAGCACTCCCGGTGATATGAACACTGAAGCTTTCTTT. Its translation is CASTPGDMNTEAFF.

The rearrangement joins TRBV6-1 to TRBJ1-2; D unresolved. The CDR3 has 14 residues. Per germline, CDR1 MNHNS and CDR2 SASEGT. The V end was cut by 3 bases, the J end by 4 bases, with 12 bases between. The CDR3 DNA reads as TGTGCCAGCAGTGATGAGGGTAGGAGCTATGGCTACACCTTC. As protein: CASSDEGRSYGYTF.

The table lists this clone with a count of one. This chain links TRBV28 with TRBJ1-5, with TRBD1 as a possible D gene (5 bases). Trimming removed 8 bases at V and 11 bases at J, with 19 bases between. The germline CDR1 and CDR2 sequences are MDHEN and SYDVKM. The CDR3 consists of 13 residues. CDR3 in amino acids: CASFQDEGRSQHF. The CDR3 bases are TGTGCCAGCTTCCAGGATGAGGGGCGGTCCCAGCATTTT.

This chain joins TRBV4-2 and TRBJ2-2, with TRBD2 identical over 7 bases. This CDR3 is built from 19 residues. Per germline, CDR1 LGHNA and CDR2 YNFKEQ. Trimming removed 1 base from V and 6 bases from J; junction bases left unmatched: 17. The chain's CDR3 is CASSQGDWTRRVDAGELFF. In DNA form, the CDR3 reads TGTGCCAGCAGCCAAGGGGATTGGACTAGGCGGGTGGACGCCGGGGAGCTGTTTTTT.

CDR3 sequence reads: CASSYYRVAGNTEAFF. The CDR3 nucleotides are TGTGCCAGCAGTTATTACAGGGTTGCGGGAAACACTGAAGCTTTCTTT. The V and J genes are TRBV28 and TRBJ1-1; TRBD1 is a possible D gene (6 bases). V lost 4 bases, J lost 2 bases, and 17 bases lay in between. The CDR3 is 16 amino acids. Germline CDR1 reads MDHEN; CDR2 reads SYDVKM.

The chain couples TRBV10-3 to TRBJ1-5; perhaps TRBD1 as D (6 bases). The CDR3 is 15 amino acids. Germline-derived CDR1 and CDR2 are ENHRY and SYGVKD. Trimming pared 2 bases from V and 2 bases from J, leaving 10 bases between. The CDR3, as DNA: TGTGCCATCAGTGAGACAGGGATGCGCAATCAGCCCCAGCATTTT. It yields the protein CAISETGMRNQPQHF.

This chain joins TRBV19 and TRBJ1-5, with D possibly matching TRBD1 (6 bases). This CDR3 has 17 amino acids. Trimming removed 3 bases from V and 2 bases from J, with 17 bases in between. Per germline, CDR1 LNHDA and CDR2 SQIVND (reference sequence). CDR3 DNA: TGTGCCAGTAGTATCCAGCCAGGGGCGGGGGGCAATCAGCCCCAGCATTTT. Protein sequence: CASSIQPGAGGNQPQHF.

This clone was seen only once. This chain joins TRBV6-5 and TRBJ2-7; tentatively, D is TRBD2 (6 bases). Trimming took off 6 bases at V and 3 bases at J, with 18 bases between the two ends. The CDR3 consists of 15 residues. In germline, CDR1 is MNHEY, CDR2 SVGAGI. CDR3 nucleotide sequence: TGTGCCAGCAGCCGAAGCGGGCATGGAAGCTACGAGCAGTACTTC. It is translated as CASSRSGHGSYEQYF.

The DNA for the CDR3 is TGTGCCAGCACCGGAGGGGGAGGGTATGGCTACACCTTC. Translated, it gives CASTGGGGYGYTF. V and J are TRBV9 and TRBJ1-2, with D tentatively TRBD1 (6 bases). Germline V gene sequence: CDR1 SGDLS, CDR2 YYNGEE. The CDR3 length is 13 residues. Trimming took off 6 bases at V and 5 bases at J, with 14 bases between the two ends.

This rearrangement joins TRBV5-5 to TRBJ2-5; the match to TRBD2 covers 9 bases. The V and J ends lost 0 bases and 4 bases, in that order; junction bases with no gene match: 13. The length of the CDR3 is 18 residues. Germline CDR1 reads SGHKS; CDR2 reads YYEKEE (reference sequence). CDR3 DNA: TGTGCCAGCAGCTTGGAATACGCGGGAGGGGGGTTTGGAGAGACCCAGTACTTC. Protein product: CASSLEYAGGGFGETQYF.

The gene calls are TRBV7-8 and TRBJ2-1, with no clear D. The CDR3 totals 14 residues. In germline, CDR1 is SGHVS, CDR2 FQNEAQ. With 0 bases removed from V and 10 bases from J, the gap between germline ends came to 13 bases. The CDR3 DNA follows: TGTGCCAGCAGCTTAGCGCATGGGGTCCCCGAGCAGTTCTTC. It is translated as CASSLAHGVPEQFF. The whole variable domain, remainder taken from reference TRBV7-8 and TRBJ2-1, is GAGVSQSPRYKVAKRGQDVALRCDPISGHVSLFWYQQALGQGPEFLTYFQNEAQLDKSGLPSDRFFAERPEGSVSTLKIQRTQQEDSAVYLCASSLAHGVPEQFFGPGTRLTVL.

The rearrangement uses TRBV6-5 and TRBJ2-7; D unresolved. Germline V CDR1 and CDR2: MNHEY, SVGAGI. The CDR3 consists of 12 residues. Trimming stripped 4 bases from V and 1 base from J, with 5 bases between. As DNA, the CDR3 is TGTGCCAGCAGTTCCCGATCCTACGAGCAGTACTTC. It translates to CASSSRSYEQYF.

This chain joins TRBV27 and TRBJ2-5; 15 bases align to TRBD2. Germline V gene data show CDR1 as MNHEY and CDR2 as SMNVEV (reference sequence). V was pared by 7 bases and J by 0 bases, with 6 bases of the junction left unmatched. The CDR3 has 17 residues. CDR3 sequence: CASKLGLAGGYQETQYF. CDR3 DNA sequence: TGTGCCAGCAAACTCGGACTAGCGGGAGGGTACCAAGAGACCCAGTACTTC.

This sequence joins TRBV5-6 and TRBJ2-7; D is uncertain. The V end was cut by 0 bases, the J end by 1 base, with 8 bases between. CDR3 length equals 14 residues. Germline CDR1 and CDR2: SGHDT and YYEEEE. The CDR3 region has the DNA TGTGCCAGCAGCTTGGAGACACTGTCCTACGAGCAGTACTTC. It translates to CASSLETLSYEQYF.

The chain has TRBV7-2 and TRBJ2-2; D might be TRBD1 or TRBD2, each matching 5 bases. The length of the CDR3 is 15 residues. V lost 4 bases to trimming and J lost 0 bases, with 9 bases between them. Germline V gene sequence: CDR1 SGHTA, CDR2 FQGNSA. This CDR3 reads CASSSPGPNTGELFF. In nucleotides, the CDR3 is TGTGCCAGCAGCTCCCCGGGACCGAACACCGGGGAGCTGTTTTTT.

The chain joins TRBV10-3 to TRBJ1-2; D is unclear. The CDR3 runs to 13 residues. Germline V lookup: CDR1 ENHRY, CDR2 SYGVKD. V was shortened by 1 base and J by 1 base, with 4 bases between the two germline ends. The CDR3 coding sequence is TGTGCCATCAGTGAGTTGAATAACTATGGCTACACCTTC. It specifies CAISELNNYGYTF.

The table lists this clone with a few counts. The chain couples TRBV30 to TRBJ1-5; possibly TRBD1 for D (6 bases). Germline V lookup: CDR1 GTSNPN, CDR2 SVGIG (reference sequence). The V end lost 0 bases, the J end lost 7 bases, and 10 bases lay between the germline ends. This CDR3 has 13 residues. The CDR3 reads CAWSVQGPQPQHF. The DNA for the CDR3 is TGTGCCTGGAGTGTACAGGGCCCCCAGCCCCAGCATTTT.

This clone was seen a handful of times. This chain's CDR3 is CASSQDHRALAGSFF. The CDR3 bases are TGTGCCAGCAGCCAAGACCATAGGGCGCTAGCGGGCTCGTTCTTC. J is TRBJ2-1 and V is TRBV14; 8 bases align to TRBD2. The germline gives CDR1 SGHDN, CDR2 FVKESK. The CDR3 runs 15 residues. The trim removed 0 bases at V and 15 bases at J, leaving 13 bases unmatched.